The clone carrying this T cell receptor (beta chain) was recorded many times. This sample is drawn from a study of CD8+CD57+ T cells in acquired aplastic anemia. Germline V gene sequence: CDR1 SGHRS, CDR2 YFSETQ. CDR3 length: 13 amino acids. The V and J ends lost 3 bases and 5 bases, in that order; junction bases with no gene match: 2. The TCR beta profiling, which covered VDJ combination and CDR3 sequence, was carried out using genomic DNA as the template. MiXCR, applied by TCRdb to the reads, yields one record per CDR3 protein. The table has some 140,000 distinct CDR3 sequences, around 41% seen once.

The TCR sequence derives from a human donor in good health, serving as a control. This chain connects TRBV5-1 to TRBJ2-5; TRBD1 aligns across 9 bases. Specimen: sorted CD4+, CD8+, or CD8+CD57+ T cells (not recorded which) from PBMCs. Here the CDR3 DNA reads TGCGCCAGCAGCTCCGGGACAGGGGAGACCCAGTACTTC. Residues: CASSSGTGETQYF. Combining the CDR3 with reference TRBV5-1 and TRBJ2-5 gives the whole variable domain KAGVTQTPRYLIKTRGQQVTLSCSPISGHRSVSWYQQTPGQGLQFLFEYFSETQRNKGNFPGRFSGRQFSNSRSEMNVSTLELGDSALYLCASSSGTGETQYFGPGTRLLVL.